Shown below are 26 T cell receptor beta chains from a single sample sequenced in a study of CD8+CD57+ T cells in acquired aplastic anemia. Patients chosen for sequencing had shown CD8+CD57+ cell expansion by flow cytometry. Genomic DNA, the template, was used for profiling of the TCR beta VDJ and CDR3. TCRdb recomputed calls from the reads with MiXCR, one row per CDR3 protein. This sample has about 260,000 distinct CDR3 sequences, with about 80% found just once. The specimen sequenced was sorted CD4+, CD8+, or CD8+CD57+ T cells (not recorded which) from PBMCs. The receptors shown here come from a human donor with aplastic anemia.

This clonotype was seen a few times. This chain links TRBV15 with TRBJ1-3; TRBD1 is a possible D gene (6 bases). V lost 0 bases and J 4 bases, leaving 13 bases between the germline ends. The CDR3 covers 16 residues. Germline CDR1 and CDR2: LNHNV and YYDKDF (reference sequence). The CDR3 region is CATSRDGGGPGNTIYF. The CDR3 region has the DNA TGTGCCACCAGCAGAGACGGAGGGGGTCCAGGAAACACCATATATTTT.

Comment on this clonotype: At one boundary the junction diverges from the germline segment, which might be a read error. The gene calls are TRBV7-9 and TRBJ1-6; D is uncertain. This CDR3 has 14 amino acids. The V gene's germline CDR1 is SEHNR and CDR2 FQNEAQ (reference sequence). CDR3 protein: CASSLERVPSPLNF. Here the CDR3 DNA reads TGTGCCAGCAGTCTAGAGAGGGTCCCCTCTCCGCTCAACTTT.

The rearrangement uses TRBV2 and TRBJ1-2; D might be TRBD1 (5 bases). CDR1 SNHLY and CDR2 FYNNEI come from the germline V gene. The V end was cut by 6 bases, the J end by 12 bases, with 20 bases between. The CDR3 runs 13 residues. CDR3 in DNA: TGTGCCAGCAGCCACGGCCGTACAGGTGCGCACACCTTC. As protein: CASSHGRTGAHTF.

The rearrangement joins TRBV11-3 to TRBJ2-7; 10 bases align to TRBD1. CDR3 size: 18 residues. V lost 3 bases, J lost 1 base, and 12 bases stayed unmatched. Per the germline V gene, CDR1 is SGHNT and CDR2 is YENEEA. The CDR3 spells CASSLTGGGTALSYEQYV. DNA for the CDR3: TGTGCCAGCAGCTTGACAGGGGGCGGGACAGCCCTTTCCTACGAGCAGTACGTC.

The chain uses TRBV9 and TRBJ1-6; D is uncertain. The length of the CDR3 is 16 residues. V lost 4 bases to trimming and J lost 14 bases, with 25 bases between them. From germline, CDR1 is SGDLS and CDR2 YYNGEE. CDR3 residues: CASSSGLAPGNTTLHF. CDR3 nucleotide sequence: TGTGCCAGCAGCTCGGGCCTCGCTCCTGGAAACACCACCCTCCACTTT. Full variable domain (missing parts from reference TRBV9 and TRBJ1-6): DSGVTQTPKHLITATGQRVTLRCSPRSGDLSVYWYQQSLDQGLQFLIQYYNGEERAKGNILERFSAQQFPDLHSELNLSSLELGDSALYFCASSSGLAPGNTTLHFGNGTRLTVT.

Points on this clonotype: An end of the junction differs from the germline gene, which may be a read error. The chain joins TRBV2 to TRBJ1-2; tentative D call: TRBD1 (6 bases). CDR3 length: 15 residues. CDR1 is SNHLY and CDR2 is FYNNEI in the germline V gene. The CDR3 protein is CASSGTGGANTEDFF. DNA of the CDR3: TGTGCCAGCAGTGGGACGGGGGGCGCGAACACTGAAGATTTCTTT.

V and J are TRBV20-1 and TRBJ2-3, with 10 nucleotides matching TRBD2. The CDR3 is 16 amino acids. From germline, CDR1 is DFQATT and CDR2 SNEGSKA (reference sequence). Trimming cost V 1 base and J 5 bases; bases outside gene matches: 9. CDR3 residues: CSARAPLAGGLDTQYF. The CDR3, as DNA: TGCAGTGCTAGAGCACCCTTAGCGGGGGGTCTAGATACGCAGTATTTT.

This rearrangement joins TRBV7-9 to TRBJ2-1; D is unresolved. This CDR3 comprises 15 residues. V was cut by 8 bases and J by 10 bases, with 24 bases left in between. From germline, CDR1 is SEHNR and CDR2 FQNEAQ (reference sequence). CDR3 coding DNA: TGTGCCAGCCCCCCGGTTGGCGCACCCCACTACGAGCAGTTCTTC. Its protein product is CASPPVGAPHYEQFF.

As concerns this clonotype: The germline gene is not matched at one end of the junction; a read error may be the cause. The V and J genes are TRBV7-9 and TRBJ2-3; the match to TRBD1 covers 8 bases. This CDR3 contains 14 residues. Looked up from germline, CDR1 is SEHNR and CDR2 is FQNEAQ (reference sequence). The chain's CDR3 is CASSLGQGCSYEQF. In nucleotides, the CDR3 is TGTGCCAGCAGCTTAGGACAGGGGTGCTCCTACGAGCAGTTT. Supplemented by reference TRBV7-9 and TRBJ2-3, the full variable domain reads DTGVSQNPRHKITKRGQNVTFRCDPISEHNRLYWYRQTLGQGPEFLTYFQNEAQLEKSRLLSDRFSAERPKGSFSTLEIQRTEQGDSAMYLCASSLGQGCSYEQFGPGTRLTVL.

In regard to this clonotype: An end of the junction differs from the germline gene, which may be a read error. The V gene is TRBV20-1, the J gene TRBJ2-7; D gene ambiguous. The CDR3 has 13 residues. From germline, CDR1 is DFQATT and CDR2 SNEGSKA (reference sequence). The CDR3 loop reads CSARDQSSYEQCF. CDR3 DNA: TGCAGTGCTAGAGACCAGAGCTCCTACGAGCAGTGCTTC.

V is TRBV20-1 and J is TRBJ1-6; D is undetermined. V gave up 1 base and J gave up 14 bases, with 21 bases separating them. CDR1 is DFQATT and CDR2 is SNEGSKA in the germline V gene (reference sequence). This CDR3 has 15 amino acids. The CDR3 DNA sequence: TGCAGTGCTAGAGTTGTCGCAGGCGGCGGTGGGGCCCTCCACTTT. Protein product: CSARVVAGGGGALHF.

For this clonotype: The final CDR3 position lacks the conserved phenylalanine or tryptophan, pointing to a likely read error. Because the CDR3's place on the DNA is in doubt, the DNA is left out and the CDR3 is given as listed by TCRdb. The gene calls are TRBV7-9 and TRBJ2-2; the table's D call, TRBD2, has no DNA check behind it. CDR1 and CDR2 from the germline V gene are SEHNR and FQNEAQ (reference sequence). The CDR3 numbers 13 amino acids, ends counted. This CDR3 reads CASSFGRSGGRDV.

In this sample, this clonotype turned up a few times. The V call is TRBV11-3, the J call TRBJ1-6, with 7 bases aligning to TRBD1. CDR1 SGHNT and CDR2 YENEEA come from the germline V gene. The CDR3 runs to 15 residues. V shed 5 bases, J shed 5 bases, and the junction held 6 bases outside the gene matches. For the CDR3, the DNA is TGTGCCAGCAGCGGGTCCAGGGGGAATAATTCACCCCTCCACTTT. Encoded protein: CASSGSRGNNSPLHF.

On this clonotype: The CDR3 ends on some other residue instead of the conserved phenylalanine or tryptophan, so this is likely a read error. The limits of the CDR3 on the DNA are not certain, so only TCRdb's listed CDR3 is given. The genes are TRBV2 and TRBJ2-1; the table gives TRBD1 as D, unverified against the DNA. The CDR3 numbers 15 amino acids, ends counted. CDR1 and CDR2 from the germline V gene are SNHLY and FYNNEI. Here the CDR3 reads CASGDGGTATQYFCP.

With respect to this clonotype: One junction end does not reproduce the germline sequence, and a read error may be involved. V is TRBV7-2 and J is TRBJ2-2; D may correspond to TRBD1 or TRBD2 (5 bases each). The germline V gene encodes CDR1 SGHTA and CDR2 FQGNSA. The CDR3 is 16 amino acids. In DNA, the CDR3 is TGTGCCAGCAGCCCCACAGATGGGCGGAACCACGGGGACCTGTTTTTT. Protein product: CASSPTDGRNHGDLFF.

This clonotype has more than one count but fewer than ten. In this CDR3 the conserved last residue, phenylalanine or tryptophan, is missing, so a read error is likely. The DNA is omitted, as the CDR3 cannot be located on it reliably, and the CDR3 follows TCRdb's listing. The V and J genes are TRBV9 and TRBJ1-2; the tabulated D call, TRBD1, remains unverified against the DNA. Germline V gene lookup returns CDR1 SGDLS and CDR2 YYNGEE. The CDR3 comprises 13 residues, both ends counted. The CDR3 sequence: CASSHDGGGYGYI.

About this clonotype: One junction end disagrees with the germline gene, perhaps due to a read error. The V and J genes are TRBV2 and TRBJ2-5; D tentatively reads TRBD1 or TRBD2 (6 bases each). The CDR3 runs to 14 residues. The germline V gene encodes CDR1 SNHLY and CDR2 FYNNEI. CDR3 amino acids: CATGGGSADTPQYF. The CDR3 DNA sequence: TGTGCCACCGGGGGCGGCAGCGCGGATACGCCCCAGTATTTC.

For this clonotype: The conserved phenylalanine or tryptophan is not found at the CDR3 terminus, so this likely reflects a read error. The limits of the CDR3 on the DNA are not certain, so only TCRdb's listed CDR3 is given. This sequence joins TRBV2 and TRBJ2-1; the D call of TRBD2 is as the table states it, not checked on the DNA. Looked up from germline, CDR1 is SNHLY and CDR2 is FYNNEI. The CDR3 comprises 16 residues, both ends counted. The CDR3 sequence is CASGEGGTNTQDLHLG.

The CDR3 loop reads CASSLRDARLLSPTF. CDR3 coding DNA: TGTGCCAGCAGCTTGCGGGACGCCCGTTTGTTGAGCCCCACCTTC. The chain is built from TRBV7-7 and TRBJ1-2; D might be TRBD1 (5 bases). Trimming pared 3 bases from V and 13 bases from J, leaving 24 bases between. Looked up from germline, CDR1 is SSHAT and CDR2 is FNYEAQ (reference sequence). This CDR3 has 15 residues.

The V call is TRBV6-5, the J call TRBJ2-7, with a possible D match to TRBD2 (6 bases). CDR1 is MNHEY, CDR2 SVGAGI, per germline. CDR3 length equals 15 residues. With 5 bases removed from V and 5 bases from J, the gap between germline ends came to 19 bases. The CDR3: CASSRHRRRENEQYV. For the CDR3, the DNA is TGTGCCAGCAGTAGACACAGACGGCGGGAAAACGAGCAGTACGTC.

The rearrangement links TRBV9 to TRBJ1-1; 7 positions agree with TRBD1. Germline V gene data show CDR1 as SGDLS and CDR2 as YYNGEE. This CDR3 spans 13 amino acids. The V gene end was trimmed by 3 bases and the J gene end by 3 bases; junction bases not matched to a gene: 2. Here the CDR3 DNA reads TGTGCCAGCAGCGCCGGGACAGACACTGAAGCTTTCTTT. Translating gives CASSAGTDTEAFF.

With respect to this clonotype: Since no conserved phenylalanine or tryptophan closes the CDR3, a read error is the likely cause. It is unclear where the CDR3 begins or ends on the DNA, so no DNA is shown, and the CDR3 is as TCRdb lists it. This sequence joins TRBV2 and TRBJ1-4; TRBD1 was called by the table and not checked on the DNA. With termini counted, the CDR3 has 12 amino acids. CDR1 is SNHLY, CDR2 FYNNEI, per germline. This chain's CDR3 is CASGAGGEKLQY.

This rearrangement joins TRBV10-3 to TRBJ2-5; 12 nucleotides agree with TRBD2. This CDR3 is built from 16 residues. Germline V lookup: CDR1 ENHRY, CDR2 SYGVKD. V lost 6 bases to trimming and J lost 2 bases; unmatched junction nucleotides: 7. In DNA, the CDR3 is TGTGCCATCAGACCTGCCGGGACTAGCGGGCAAGAGACCCAGTACTTC. It specifies CAIRPAGTSGQETQYF.

This chain uses TRBV7-9 with TRBJ1-1; D perhaps matches TRBD1 (6 bases). V was shortened by 3 bases and J by 1 base, with 24 bases between the two germline ends. The germline gives CDR1 SEHNR, CDR2 FQNEAQ (reference sequence). The CDR3 loop spans 19 amino acids. CDR3 region: CASSFQRSGGGDENTEAFF. In DNA, the CDR3 is TGTGCCAGCAGCTTTCAAAGAAGCGGGGGGGGCGATGAGAACACTGAAGCTTTCTTT. The whole variable domain, remainder taken from reference TRBV7-9 and TRBJ1-1, is DTGVSQNPRHKITKRGQNVTFRCDPISEHNRLYWYRQTLGQGPEFLTYFQNEAQLEKSRLLSDRFSAERPKGSFSTLEIQRTEQGDSAMYLCASSFQRSGGGDENTEAFFGQGTRLTVV.

Ten or more counts support this clonotype. This chain connects TRBV5-1 to TRBJ2-3; D is ambiguous. The CDR3 totals 18 residues. In germline, CDR1 is SGHRS, CDR2 YFSETQ. Trimming took 1 base from V and 0 from J, leaving 18 bases between them. As DNA, the CDR3 is TGCGCCAGCAGCTTGTCGATTGAGTGGGTGCAAAGCACAGATACGCAGTATTTT. It yields the protein CASSLSIEWVQSTDTQYF.

This clonotype was seen only once. The conserved phenylalanine or tryptophan is not found at the CDR3 terminus, so this likely reflects a read error. The DNA is left out, because the CDR3 cannot be placed on it with certainty; the CDR3 is given as TCRdb lists it. V is TRBV7-9 and J is TRBJ2-3; TRBD1 is the table's D call and was not checked against the DNA. From its first to its last residue, the CDR3 has 13 amino acids. CDR1 and CDR2 (germline): SEHNR, FQNEAQ (reference sequence). CDR3 residues: CASSFEGTEGHDL.